This TCR beta chain derives from a study of identical twins. Broader study findings: Models underpredicted monozygotic twin sharing of out-of-frame TCR alpha. Within beta out-of-frame sequences, the excess sharing observed between twins was weaker.

Each cDNA held unique molecular identifiers, and template switching gave it a universal primer site. TCRdb reprocessed the 5' RACE reads with MiXCR, giving one entry per CDR3 protein. The table includes over 600,000 distinct CDR3 sequences, roughly 20% detected once. This clonotype was seen repeatedly, ten times or more. Antigen: not known. CDR1 is DFQATT, CDR2 SNEGSKA, per germline (reference sequence). CDR3 length: 13 residues. With 3 bases removed from V and 3 bases from J, the gap between germline ends came to 11 bases. The sample was also linked to a second study, of T cells expressing NK-cell markers. That report adds: Of the CD8+ T cell pool in over 5 donors, roughly 1.0-8% was accounted for by dominant NKG2C+ clonotypes.

Sequenced sample: PBMCs. The receptor was derived from a woman between 18 and 30 years old in good health. The chain employs TRBV20-1 and TRBJ1-2; TRBD1 is a possible D gene (5 bases). CDR3 region: CSASNRIDYGYTF. In DNA, the CDR3 is TGCAGTGCTAGTAACAGGATAGACTATGGCTACACCTTC.